Listed below are T cell receptor beta chains from one sample, sequenced in a study of CD8 T cells in ankylosing spondylitis. TCRdb called the 5' RACE reads again in MiXCR, with one record for every CDR3 protein. This table has hundreds of thousands of distinct CDR3 sequences, approximately 12% appearing once. Source material: blood, either unsorted or a sorted T cell fraction (not recorded which). The receptors stem from a male donor with ankylosing spondylitis. CDR3s include the opening cysteine and the closing phenylalanine or tryptophan. The order of the fields is V gene, J gene, clone size, D gene, CDR3 DNA, CDR3 protein. D genes are given only for firm matches. Clone size is shown for a subset of rows, as once, few, many or a class of expanded clone.

>TRBV12-3/TRBV12-4|TRBJ2-7|few|NA
TGTGCCAGCAGTCTTCACAGGGTCGTCTACGAGCAGTACTTC
CASSLHRVVYEQYF
>TRBV20-1|TRBJ2-7|NA|TRBD2
TGCAGTGCTATATCAGCGAGAGGGAGGGCCCACGAGCAGTACTTC
CSAISARGRAHEQYF
>TRBV4-1|TRBJ1-1|NA|NA
TGCGCCAGCAGCCAAGGAGCGGGGGTACGCTCGGCCGCTGAAGCTTTCTTT
CASSQGAGVRSAAEAFF
>TRBV20-1|TRBJ2-7|many|NA
TGCAGTGCTAGAGGAATGACAGACTACGAGCAGTACTTC
CSARGMTDYEQYF
>TRBV7-8|TRBJ2-2|few|TRBD1
TGTGCCAGCAGCTTGGCCGGGACAGGGGGCTCCGGGGAGCTGTTTTTT
CASSLAGTGGSGELFF
>TRBV18|TRBJ1-1|NA|NA
TGTGCCAGCTCACCCGACCAGGACAGCACTGAAGCTTTCTTT
CASSPDQDSTEAFF
>TRBV4-3|TRBJ2-7|NA|TRBD2
TGCGCCAGCAGCCAATTTGCTAGCGGGAGAAGGTACGAGCAGTACTTC
CASSQFASGRRYEQYF
>TRBV5-1|TRBJ2-7|many|TRBD1
TGCGCCAGCAGGGACGGACAGGTCGACTACGAGCAGTACTTC
CASRDGQVDYEQYF
>TRBV4-2|TRBJ2-5|NA|NA
TGTGCCAGCAGCCATGCTGGTCGGGGGCAGGAGACCCAGTACTTC
CASSHAGRGQETQYF
>TRBV29-1|TRBJ1-2|NA|NA
TGCAGCGTTGCCTGGGGTAATGACTATGGCTACACCTTC
CSVAWGNDYGYTF
>TRBV5-1|TRBJ2-2|few|TRBD1
TGCGCCAGCAGCGCGACAGGGACCACCGGGGAGCTGTTTTTT
CASSATGTTGELFF
>TRBV5-1|TRBJ2-2|many|TRBD2
TGCGCCAGCTCAACTAGCGGGAACACCGGGGAGCTGTTTTTT
CASSTSGNTGELFF
>TRBV29-1|TRBJ1-1|NA|NA
TGCAGCGCTCAGACGGAGAACACTGAAGCTTTCTTT
CSAQTENTEAFF
>TRBV5-1|TRBJ2-1|few|TRBD2
TGCGCCAGCACCGTTAGCGGGGCATCCTACAATGAGCAGTTCTTC
CASTVSGASYNEQFF
>TRBV5-5|TRBJ2-3|NA|NA
TGTGCCAGCAGCTTGGCTCACGTAAGCACAGATACGCAGTATTTT
CASSLAHVSTDTQYF
>TRBV7-6|TRBJ2-3|many|TRBD2
TGTGCCAGCAGCTTAATTGCGGACCCAGAGCGGGGTACGCAGTATTTT
CASSLIADPERGTQYF
>TRBV20-1|TRBJ1-2|NA|NA
TGCAGTGCTAGACCTAACCAGGGCGGCACTTATAACTATGGCTACACCTTC
CSARPNQGGTYNYGYTF
>TRBV5-1|TRBJ1-1|many|TRBD1
TGCGCCAGCAGTATGCTGGGACAGGCTGAAGCTTTCTTT
CASSMLGQAEAFF
>TRBV5-1|TRBJ1-1|many|NA
TGCGCCAGCAGCTCGGTCACCAACACTGAAGCTTTCTTT
CASSSVTNTEAFF
>TRBV7-9|TRBJ1-1|NA|NA
TGTGCCAGCAGCTTAGGGGTTTGGGCTGAAGCTTTCTTT
CASSLGVWAEAFF
>TRBV5-1|TRBJ1-2|NA|NA
TGCGCCAGCAGCTTGGAGGACGGCTATGGCTACACCTTC
CASSLEDGYGYTF
>TRBV10-1|TRBJ2-3|NA|NA
TGCGCCAGCAGTGAATGGGACATAACAGATACGCAGTATTTT
CASSEWDITDTQYF
>TRBV15|TRBJ2-3|many|NA
TGTGCCACCAGCACGGACCCGTCCACAGATACGCAGTATTTT
CATSTDPSTDTQYF
>TRBV20-1|TRBJ1-5|few|NA
TGCAGTGCTAGAGATCGTTGGGGGTTTGGACCCCAGCATTTT
CSARDRWGFGPQHF
>TRBV9|TRBJ1-2|NA|TRBD1
TGTGCCAGCAGCGCAACGGGACAGGTCTATGGCTACACCTTC
CASSATGQVYGYTF
>TRBV9|TRBJ1-5|few|NA
TGTGCCAGCAGCGTAGCTGGAGGGCAGCCCCAGCATTTT
CASSVAGGQPQHF
>TRBV6-1|TRBJ2-2|NA|NA
TGTGCCAGCACCCACGGGGACACATCCACCGGGGAGCTGTTTTTT
CASTHGDTSTGELFF
>TRBV5-1|TRBJ2-5|NA|NA
TGCGCCAGCAGCCCCGACGCCCAAGAGACCCAGTACTTC
CASSPDAQETQYF
>TRBV12-3/TRBV12-4|TRBJ2-1|many|TRBD2
TGTGCCAGCAGCCGGGGGGCCTACAATGAGCAGTTCTTC
CASSRGAYNEQFF
>TRBV29-1|TRBJ1-1|few|NA
TGCAGCGTTCTCCCGGGGGCGGTCACTGAAGCTTTCTTT
CSVLPGAVTEAFF
>TRBV12-3/TRBV12-4|TRBJ1-2|NA|NA
TGTGCCAGCAGTTTATGGCCGGTCGGTAGGATCTATGGCTACACCTTC
CASSLWPVGRIYGYTF
>TRBV29-1|TRBJ1-2|NA|NA
TGCAGCGTTCTGGGGGATTCCTTTAACTATGGCTACACCTTC
CSVLGDSFNYGYTF
>TRBV11-2|TRBJ2-1|few|TRBD2
TGTGCCAGCAGGTTGGGACTAGAAAACAATGAGCAGTTCTTC
CASRLGLENNEQFF
>TRBV4-3|TRBJ2-5|many|NA
TGCGCCAGCAGCCAAGGGGTAGTCGAAGAGACCCAGTACTTC
CASSQGVVEETQYF
>TRBV6-1|TRBJ2-6|many|NA
TGTGCCAGCAGTCTGACAGGAAGCTCTGGGGCCAACGTCCTGACTTTC
CASSLTGSSGANVLTF
>TRBV15|TRBJ2-6|NA|NA
TGTGCCACCAGTCAGGGGGCCAACGTCCTGACTTTC
CATSQGANVLTF
>TRBV2|TRBJ1-5|NA|NA
TGTGCCACCAAAGGGGGGGTTGGCAATCAGCCCCAGCATTTT
CATKGGVGNQPQHF
>TRBV20-1|TRBJ2-1|NA|TRBD2
TGCAGTGCCAGGAGGACTAGCGACCTATACAATGAGCAGTTCTTC
CSARRTSDLYNEQFF
>TRBV20-1|TRBJ2-3|many|NA
TGCAGTGCTTCACAGGGTGGCACAGATACGCAGTATTTT
CSASQGGTDTQYF
>TRBV7-3|TRBJ2-5|few|NA
TGTGCCAGCAGCTGGAACTTCCGGGAGACCCAGTACTTC
CASSWNFRETQYF
>TRBV5-1|TRBJ2-1|few|NA
TGCGCCAGCAGCTTAGGGGACACAATTTACAATGAGCAGTTCTTC
CASSLGDTIYNEQFF
>TRBV6-1|TRBJ1-3|few|NA
TGTGCCAGCACCCCAAGACTCTCTGGAAACACCATATATTTT
CASTPRLSGNTIYF
>TRBV6-5|TRBJ1-1|few|NA
TGTGCCAGCAGTTGGGGCAGGGCGCCCACTGAAGCTTTCTTT
CASSWGRAPTEAFF
>TRBV5-1|TRBJ2-7|NA|TRBD2
TGCGCCAGCAGCATCCTAGCGGGGAGGGTGGACGAGCAGTACTTC
CASSILAGRVDEQYF
>TRBV4-2|TRBJ2-7|few|NA
TGTGCCAGCAGCCAAGAGTCCTGGAACGAGCAGTACTTC
CASSQESWNEQYF
>TRBV9|TRBJ2-3|few|TRBD2
TGTGCCAGCAGCGCCAGCGGGGGGCGGTTGGATACGCAGTATTTT
CASSASGGRLDTQYF
>TRBV6-1|TRBJ1-5|NA|NA
TGTGCCAGCAGAAAGCTAGGGGACGTTCAGCCCCAGCATTTT
CASRKLGDVQPQHF
>TRBV10-3|TRBJ2-1|few|NA
TGTGCCATCAGTGAAGTTGGCCAGGACACGGATGAGCAGTTCTTC
CAISEVGQDTDEQFF
>TRBV7-2|TRBJ2-5|few|TRBD1
TGTGCCAGCAGCTTAGCGCTAGGACAGGGTGAAGAGACCCAGTACTTC
CASSLALGQGEETQYF
>TRBV4-2|TRBJ1-4|few|TRBD1
TGTGCCAGCAGCCCAGGTGGGACAGGGACCGCTAATGAAAAACTGTTTTTT
CASSPGGTGTANEKLFF
>TRBV18|TRBJ1-1|NA|TRBD1
TGTGCCAGCTCACCGGGCAGGACAGGGGGCGCGAACACTGAAGCTTTCTTT
CASSPGRTGGANTEAFF
>TRBV27|TRBJ2-3|NA|NA
TGTGCCAGCACCCTTCGCACTAGCACAGATACGCAGTATTTT
CASTLRTSTDTQYF
>TRBV20-1|TRBJ2-1|few|NA
TGCAGTGCTAGCGACCCCCGACTAGGTCGCGGTGAGCAGTTCTTC
CSASDPRLGRGEQFF
>TRBV20-1|TRBJ2-7|NA|NA
TGCAGTGCCCGACGGGGGACATCGGGCGAGCAGTACTTC
CSARRGTSGEQYF
>TRBV5-1|TRBJ2-1|NA|NA
TGCGCCAGCAGCTTGGTAGGGGACAATGAGCAGTTCTTC
CASSLVGDNEQFF
>TRBV20-1|TRBJ2-3|NA|NA
TGCAGTGCCACGATTACAGATACGCAGTATTTT
CSATITDTQYF
>TRBV6-6|TRBJ1-4|NA|NA
TGTGCCAGCAGTTATCAGGTCCTTGAAAAACTGTTTTTT
CASSYQVLEKLFF
>TRBV2|TRBJ2-4|NA|TRBD2
TGTGCCAGCAGTGTAGCGGGAATCGAAAACATTCAGTACTTC
CASSVAGIENIQYF
>TRBV5-5|TRBJ2-2|NA|NA
TGTGCCAGCAGCTTGAGCCGGGGCAGGGGGGGAAACGGGGAGCTGTTTTTT
CASSLSRGRGGNGELFF